A selection of T cell receptor beta chains follows, all from one sample in a study of regulatory T cells in long-lasting Graves disease. TCRdb used MiXCR to reprocess the multiplex PCR reads, holding one entry per CDR3 protein. Among 300,000 to 450,000 distinct CDR3 sequences listed, about a sixth were seen once. Here the sequenced sample was peripheral blood mononuclear cells (PBMCs), taken at new diagnosis, from a patient treated with antithyroid drugs. These receptors all stem from a female donor with Graves disease. CDR3s leave out the opening cysteine and the closing phenylalanine or tryptophan. Fields, in order: clone size, V gene, J gene, CDR3 length, CDR3 protein. Some rows have no size entry. The others give once, few or many, or a class for an expanded clone.

few	TRBV12-3/TRBV12-4	TRBJ2-3	14	ASSLLRGLGTDTQY
many	TRBV20-1	TRBJ2-7	13	SAREGARQGWEQY
few	TRBV24-1	TRBJ2-2	14	ATSERTGVGAGELF
few	TRBV9	TRBJ2-3	12	ASSVTDVPDTQY
many	TRBV20-1	TRBJ1-2	11	SASIILPPHYT
many	TRBV7-6	TRBJ2-2	14	ASSPRTGTNTGELF
-	TRBV30	TRBJ1-5	15	AWSVRPNWGQTQPQH
many	TRBV2	TRBJ2-2	11	ASKATSTGELF
many	TRBV12-3/TRBV12-4	TRBJ2-2	12	ASRPGTGAGELF
many	TRBV6-1	TRBJ1-1	12	ASSVGQGGTEAF
few	TRBV3-1	TRBJ2-7	11	ASSQGPRYEQY
few	TRBV7-2	TRBJ2-6	11	ASSGQRANVLT
-	TRBV18	TRBJ1-1	13	ASSQNPGQLTEAF
few	TRBV12-5	TRBJ2-7	12	ASGLGTGVYEQY
many	TRBV3-1	TRBJ2-5	11	ASSQDDWETQY
-	TRBV28	TRBJ2-3	16	ASSLSLAGGPSTDTQY
many	TRBV29-1	TRBJ1-2	11	SVEDEGLYGYT
many	TRBV11-2	TRBJ1-2	13	ASSSPGQGLKGYT
few	TRBV6-2/TRBV6-3	TRBJ1-6	12	ASTRDSSNSPLH
many	TRBV20-1	TRBJ1-1	12	SAPLEGHRTEAF
-	TRBV7-2	TRBJ2-7	13	ASSSLAGASYEQY
few	TRBV15	TRBJ1-1	11	ATSRADRPEAF
few	TRBV6-1	TRBJ1-5	11	ASSRDIYQPQH
many	TRBV9	TRBJ2-5	12	ASSASGLWETQY
-	TRBV20-1	TRBJ2-1	11	SARSPRDNEQF
many	TRBV27	TRBJ2-7	12	ASSHARGGYEQY
-	TRBV6-2/TRBV6-3	TRBJ2-2	16	ASSYVSAGGPGTGELF
many	TRBV5-1	TRBJ2-2	13	ASSFGVGNTGELF
many	TRBV12-5	TRBJ2-5	10	ASGQVLETQY
-	TRBV2	TRBJ1-2	11	ASSSDGEVGYT
-	TRBV19	TRBJ2-1	13	ASGLAMGSYNEQF
many	TRBV19	TRBJ1-4	15	ASSKLTGGAGTEKLF
many	TRBV6-2/TRBV6-3	TRBJ2-7	12	ASRGSGGQYEQY
-	TRBV6-1	TRBJ1-5	13	ASSVTQGLNQPQH
many	TRBV18	TRBJ1-1	11	ASSPGVNTEAF
few	TRBV28	TRBJ1-3	10	ASSLLGSSTY
many	TRBV28	TRBJ2-1	13	ASSTPGTGANEQF
many	TRBV7-9	TRBJ2-7	12	ASSLGGRLGEQY
-	TRBV28	TRBJ1-5	15	GVFSSSSLLSNQPQH
many	TRBV20-1	TRBJ2-7	9	SARYREGLY